This TCR beta chain was sequenced for a study of identical twins. V lost 7 bases and J 7 bases, leaving 17 bases between the germline ends. This CDR3 contains 13 residues. Germline CDR1 reads MNHEY; CDR2 reads SMNVEV (reference sequence). TCRdb processed the 5' RACE reads anew with MiXCR; each CDR3 protein has one entry. The table records about 700,000 distinct CDR3 sequences, around 8.3% of them present only once. In addition, the sample was reused for a study of yellow fever vaccine responses in identical twins.

The chain employs TRBV27 and TRBJ2-7; D not resolved. The TCR sequence derives from a woman between 18 and 29 years old in good health. Sequencing was done on a sample of PBMCs. This CDR3 reads CASNPRTLGEQYF. DNA for the CDR3: TGTGCCAGCAACCCCCGCACCCTGGGAGAGCAGTACTTC.